The rows below give T cell receptor beta chains drawn from one sample of a study of CD4 T cells in relation to SARS-CoV-2 and coronaviruses. The table came from immunoSEQ multiplex PCR; TCRdb's copy has only in-frame clones and leaves some out. The profile shows 37,000 or so clones, approximately 85% of them singletons. Sequences were obtained from memory CD4+ T cells from PBMCs. The receptor set was obtained from an adult with COVID-19. Both conserved end residues are part of each CDR3. The D gene is left open where the match is weak. Not every row has a clone size; where given, it reads once, few, many or a size class.

j_gene | len | d_gene | abundance | v_gene | CDR3aa | CDR3nt
TRBJ1-5 | 13 | NA | NA | TRBV30 | CAWSETGNQPQHF | TGTGCCTGGAGTGAAACAGGGAATCAGCCCCAGCATTTT
TRBJ2-3 | 14 | NA | NA | TRBV18 | CASSPQGSTDTQYF | TGTGCCAGCTCACCACAGGGGAGCACAGATACGCAGTATTTT
TRBJ1-2 | 13 | TRBD1 | NA | TRBV3-1/TRBV3-2 | CASSMGQTDGYTF | TGTGCCAGCAGCATGGGACAGACGGACGGCTACACCTTC
TRBJ2-2 | 12 | NA | NA | TRBV9 | CASSVLAGELFF | TGTGCCAGCAGCGTATTAGCCGGGGAGCTGTTTTTT
TRBJ2-2 | 17 | TRBD2 | NA | TRBV27 | CASSRRTSGRNTGELFF | TGTGCCAGCAGTCGAAGAACTAGCGGGAGGAACACCGGGGAGCTGTTTTTT
TRBJ1-4 | 15 | NA | once | TRBV1 | CTSSQIDRGNEKLFF | TGCACCAGCAGCCAAATCGACAGGGGGAATGAAAAACTGTTTTTT
TRBJ1-5 | 15 | NA | NA | TRBV5-1 | CASSLESGYNQPQHF | TGCGCCAGCAGCTTGGAGTCCGGTTACAATCAGCCCCAGCATTTT
TRBJ1-1 | 14 | TRBD1 | NA | TRBV27 | CASSRTGRDTEAFF | TGTGCCAGCAGCAGGACAGGGAGGGACACTGAAGCTTTCTTT
TRBJ2-5 | 14 | NA | NA | TRBV2 | CASSGGGGAETQYF | TGTGCCAGCAGTGGGGGAGGGGGCGCAGAGACCCAGTACTTC
TRBJ1-2 | 13 | NA | NA | TRBV28 | CASSSRRVGGYTF | TGTGCCAGCAGCTCGAGGCGGGTGGGAGGCTACACCTTC
TRBJ1-4 | 14 | NA | once | TRBV11-2 | CASSFWGRREKLFF | TGTGCCAGCAGCTTCTGGGGGCGTCGTGAAAAACTGTTTTTT
TRBJ1-2 | 15 | TRBD1 | NA | TRBV2 | CASSLTGGSNYGYTF | TGTGCCAGCAGCCTCACAGGGGGCTCTAACTATGGCTACACCTTC
TRBJ1-4 | 15 | TRBD1 | NA | TRBV5-1 | CASSRDRVGYEKLFF | TGCGCCAGCAGCCGGGACAGGGTGGGGTATGAAAAACTGTTTTTT
TRBJ2-2 | 13 | NA | NA | TRBV7-9 | CASSSQITGELFF | TGTGCCAGCAGCTCCCAGATAACCGGGGAGCTGTTTTTT
TRBJ1-4 | 17 | NA | NA | TRBV15 | CATSRGALGGTKEKLFF | TGTGCCACCAGCAGAGGTGCGTTGGGGGGAACGAAGGAAAAACTGTTTTTT
TRBJ2-6 | 16 | NA | NA | TRBV4-1 | CASSPTESSGANVLTF | TGCGCCAGCAGCCCTACCGAGAGCTCTGGGGCCAACGTCCTGACTTTC
TRBJ2-3 | 16 | NA | NA | TRBV7-2 | CASSLVGAGGTDTQYF | TGTGCCAGCAGCTTAGTTGGGGCAGGGGGCACAGATACGCAGTATTTT
TRBJ2-3 | 13 | NA | once | TRBV11-1 | CASSPISTDTQYF | TGTGCCAGCAGCCCGATAAGCACAGATACGCAGTATTTT
TRBJ2-7 | 15 | TRBD2 | NA | TRBV4-1 | CASSQPSGSSYEQYF | TGCGCCAGCAGCCAACCTAGCGGGAGCTCCTACGAGCAGTACTTC
TRBJ1-4 | 14 | NA | NA | TRBV19 | CASSRGVQGEKLFF | TGTGCCAGTAGCCGGGGTGTGCAAGGAGAAAAACTGTTTTTT
TRBJ2-2 | 15 | TRBD1 | once | TRBV5-1 | CASSLDEQGYGELFF | TGCGCCAGCAGCTTGGACGAACAGGGGTACGGGGAGCTGTTTTTT
TRBJ2-3 | 15 | NA | once | TRBV5-1 | CASTSTQGGADTQYF | TGCGCCAGCACGAGTACCCAGGGGGGCGCAGATACGCAGTATTTT
TRBJ2-5 | 17 | TRBD2 | NA | TRBV19 | CASSSPGLAGGGETQYF | TGTGCCAGTAGTTCCCCGGGACTAGCGGGAGGAGGAGAGACCCAGTACTTC